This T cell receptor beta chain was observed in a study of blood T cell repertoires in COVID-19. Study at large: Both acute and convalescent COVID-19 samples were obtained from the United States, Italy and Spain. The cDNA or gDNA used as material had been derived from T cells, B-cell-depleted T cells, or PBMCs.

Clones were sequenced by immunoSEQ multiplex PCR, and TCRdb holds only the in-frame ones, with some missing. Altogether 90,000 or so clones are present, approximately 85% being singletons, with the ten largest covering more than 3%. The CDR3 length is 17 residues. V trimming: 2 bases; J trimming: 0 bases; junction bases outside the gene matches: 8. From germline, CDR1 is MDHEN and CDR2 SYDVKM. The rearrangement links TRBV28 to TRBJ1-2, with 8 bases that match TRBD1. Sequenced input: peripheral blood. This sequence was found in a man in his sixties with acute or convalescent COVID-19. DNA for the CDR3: TGTGCCAGCAGTTTAATGGGACAGGCTATTCCTAACTATGGCTACACCTTC. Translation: CASSLMGQAIPNYGYTF.